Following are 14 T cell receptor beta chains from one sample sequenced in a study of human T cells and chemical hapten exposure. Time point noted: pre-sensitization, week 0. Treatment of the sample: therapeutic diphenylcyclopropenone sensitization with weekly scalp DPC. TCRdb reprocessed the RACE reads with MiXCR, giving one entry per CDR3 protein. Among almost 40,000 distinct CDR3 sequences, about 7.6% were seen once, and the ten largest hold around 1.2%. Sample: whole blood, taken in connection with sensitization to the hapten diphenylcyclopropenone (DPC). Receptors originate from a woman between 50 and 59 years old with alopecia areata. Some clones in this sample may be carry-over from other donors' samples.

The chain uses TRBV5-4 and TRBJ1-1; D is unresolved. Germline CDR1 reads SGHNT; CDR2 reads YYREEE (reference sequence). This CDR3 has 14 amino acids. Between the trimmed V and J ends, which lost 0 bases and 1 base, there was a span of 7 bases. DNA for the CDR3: TGTGCCAGCAGCTTGGGGGCGGGGAACACTGAAGCTTTCTTT. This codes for CASSLGAGNTEAFF. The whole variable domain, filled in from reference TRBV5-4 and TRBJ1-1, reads ETGVTQSPTHLIKTRGQQVTLRCSSQSGHNTVSWYQQALGQGPQFIFQYYREEENGRGNFPPRFSGLQFPNYSSELNVNALELDDSALYLCASSLGAGNTEAFFGQGTRLTVV.

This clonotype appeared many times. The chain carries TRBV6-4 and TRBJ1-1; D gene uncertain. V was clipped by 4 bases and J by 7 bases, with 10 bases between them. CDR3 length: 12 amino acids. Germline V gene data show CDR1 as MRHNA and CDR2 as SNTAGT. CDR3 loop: CASSGMSHEAFF. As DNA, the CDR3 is TGTGCCAGCAGTGGAATGTCCCATGAAGCTTTCTTT.

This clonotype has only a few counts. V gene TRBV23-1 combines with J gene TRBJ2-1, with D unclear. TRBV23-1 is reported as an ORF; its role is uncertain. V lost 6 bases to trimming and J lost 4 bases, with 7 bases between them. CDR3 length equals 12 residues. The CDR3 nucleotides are TGCGCCAGCAGCCCTCCTTACAATGAGCAGTTCTTC. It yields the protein CASSPPYNEQFF.

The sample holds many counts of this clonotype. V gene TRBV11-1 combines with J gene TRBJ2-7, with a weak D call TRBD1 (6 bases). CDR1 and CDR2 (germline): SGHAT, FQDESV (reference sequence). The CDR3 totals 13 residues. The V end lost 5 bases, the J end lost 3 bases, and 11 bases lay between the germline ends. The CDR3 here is CASSRTEIYEQYF. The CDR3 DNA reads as TGTGCCAGCAGCCGGACAGAAATCTACGAGCAGTACTTC.

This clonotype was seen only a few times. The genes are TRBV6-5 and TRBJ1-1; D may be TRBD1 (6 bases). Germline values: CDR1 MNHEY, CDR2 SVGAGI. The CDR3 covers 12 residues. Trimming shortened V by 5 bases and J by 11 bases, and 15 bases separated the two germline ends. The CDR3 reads CASSMGQFAAFF. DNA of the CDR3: TGTGCCAGCAGTATGGGACAATTTGCGGCTTTCTTT.

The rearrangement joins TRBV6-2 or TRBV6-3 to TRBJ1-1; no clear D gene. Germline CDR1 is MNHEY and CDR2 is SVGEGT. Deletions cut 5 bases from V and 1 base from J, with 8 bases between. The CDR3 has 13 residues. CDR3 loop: CASSMTENTEAFF. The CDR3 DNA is TGTGCCAGCAGTATGACCGAGAACACTGAAGCTTTCTTT.

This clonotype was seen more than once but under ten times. The CDR3 loop reads CASSGYAFSYEQYF. The CDR3, as DNA: TGTGCCAGCAGCGGGTATGCGTTTTCCTACGAGCAGTACTTC. The V call is TRBV2, the J call TRBJ2-7; no reliable D call. Germline CDR1 and CDR2: SNHLY and FYNNEI. The CDR3 totals 14 residues. Trimming took 6 bases from V and 1 from J, leaving 13 bases between them.

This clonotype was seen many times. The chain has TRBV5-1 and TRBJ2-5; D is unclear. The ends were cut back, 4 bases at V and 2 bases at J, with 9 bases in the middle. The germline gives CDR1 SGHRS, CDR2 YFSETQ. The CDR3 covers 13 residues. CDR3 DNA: TGCGCCAGCAGCAATGGGGTTCAAGAGACCCAGTACTTC. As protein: CASSNGVQETQYF.

CDR3 loop: CASSLIGRAEAFF. The CDR3, as DNA: TGCGCCAGCAGCTTGATAGGTCGAGCTGAAGCTTTCTTT. The V and J genes are TRBV5-1 and TRBJ1-1; unclear D gene. This CDR3 has 13 residues. CDR1 and CDR2 (germline): SGHRS, YFSETQ. The ends were cut back, 1 base at V and 6 bases at J, with 10 bases in the middle.

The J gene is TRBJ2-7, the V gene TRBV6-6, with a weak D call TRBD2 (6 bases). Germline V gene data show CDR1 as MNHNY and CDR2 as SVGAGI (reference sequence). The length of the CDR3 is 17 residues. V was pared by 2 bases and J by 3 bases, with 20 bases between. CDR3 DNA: TGTGCCAGCAGTTACGGCCGGGGGAGCGGCGACCTCTACGAGCAGTACTTC. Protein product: CASSYGRGSGDLYEQYF.

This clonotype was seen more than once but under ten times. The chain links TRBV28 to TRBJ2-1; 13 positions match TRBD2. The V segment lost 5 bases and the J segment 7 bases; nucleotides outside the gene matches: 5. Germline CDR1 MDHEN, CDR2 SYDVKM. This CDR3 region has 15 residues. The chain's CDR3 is CASSLLTSGRNEQFF. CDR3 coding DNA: TGTGCCAGCAGTCTCTTGACTAGCGGGAGGAATGAGCAGTTCTTC.

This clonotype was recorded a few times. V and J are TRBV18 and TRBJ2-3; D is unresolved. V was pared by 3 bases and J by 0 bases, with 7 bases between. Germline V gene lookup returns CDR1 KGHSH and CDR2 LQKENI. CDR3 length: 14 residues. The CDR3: CASSPGTSTDTQYF. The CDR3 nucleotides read TGTGCCAGCTCACCCGGCACTAGCACAGATACGCAGTATTTT. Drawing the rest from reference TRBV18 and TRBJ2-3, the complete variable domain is NAGVMQNPRHLVRRRGQEARLRCSPMKGHSHVYWYRQLPEEGLKFMVYLQKENIIDESGMPKERFSAEFPKEGPSILRIQQVVRGDSAAYFCASSPGTSTDTQYFGPGTRLTVL.

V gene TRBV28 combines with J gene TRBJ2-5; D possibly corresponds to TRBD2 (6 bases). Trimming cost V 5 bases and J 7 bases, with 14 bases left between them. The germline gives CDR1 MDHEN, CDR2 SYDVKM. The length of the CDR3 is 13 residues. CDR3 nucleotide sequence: TGTGCCAGCAGTGGGGGAGGTGGAGTGACCCAGTACTTC. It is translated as CASSGGGGVTQYF.

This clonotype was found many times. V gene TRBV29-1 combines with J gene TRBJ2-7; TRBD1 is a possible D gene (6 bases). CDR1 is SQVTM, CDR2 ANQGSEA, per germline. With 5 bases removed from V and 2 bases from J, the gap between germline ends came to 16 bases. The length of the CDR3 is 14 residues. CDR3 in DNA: TGCAGCGTTTATCTGACAGGTAAACCCTACGAGCAGTACTTC. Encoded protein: CSVYLTGKPYEQYF.